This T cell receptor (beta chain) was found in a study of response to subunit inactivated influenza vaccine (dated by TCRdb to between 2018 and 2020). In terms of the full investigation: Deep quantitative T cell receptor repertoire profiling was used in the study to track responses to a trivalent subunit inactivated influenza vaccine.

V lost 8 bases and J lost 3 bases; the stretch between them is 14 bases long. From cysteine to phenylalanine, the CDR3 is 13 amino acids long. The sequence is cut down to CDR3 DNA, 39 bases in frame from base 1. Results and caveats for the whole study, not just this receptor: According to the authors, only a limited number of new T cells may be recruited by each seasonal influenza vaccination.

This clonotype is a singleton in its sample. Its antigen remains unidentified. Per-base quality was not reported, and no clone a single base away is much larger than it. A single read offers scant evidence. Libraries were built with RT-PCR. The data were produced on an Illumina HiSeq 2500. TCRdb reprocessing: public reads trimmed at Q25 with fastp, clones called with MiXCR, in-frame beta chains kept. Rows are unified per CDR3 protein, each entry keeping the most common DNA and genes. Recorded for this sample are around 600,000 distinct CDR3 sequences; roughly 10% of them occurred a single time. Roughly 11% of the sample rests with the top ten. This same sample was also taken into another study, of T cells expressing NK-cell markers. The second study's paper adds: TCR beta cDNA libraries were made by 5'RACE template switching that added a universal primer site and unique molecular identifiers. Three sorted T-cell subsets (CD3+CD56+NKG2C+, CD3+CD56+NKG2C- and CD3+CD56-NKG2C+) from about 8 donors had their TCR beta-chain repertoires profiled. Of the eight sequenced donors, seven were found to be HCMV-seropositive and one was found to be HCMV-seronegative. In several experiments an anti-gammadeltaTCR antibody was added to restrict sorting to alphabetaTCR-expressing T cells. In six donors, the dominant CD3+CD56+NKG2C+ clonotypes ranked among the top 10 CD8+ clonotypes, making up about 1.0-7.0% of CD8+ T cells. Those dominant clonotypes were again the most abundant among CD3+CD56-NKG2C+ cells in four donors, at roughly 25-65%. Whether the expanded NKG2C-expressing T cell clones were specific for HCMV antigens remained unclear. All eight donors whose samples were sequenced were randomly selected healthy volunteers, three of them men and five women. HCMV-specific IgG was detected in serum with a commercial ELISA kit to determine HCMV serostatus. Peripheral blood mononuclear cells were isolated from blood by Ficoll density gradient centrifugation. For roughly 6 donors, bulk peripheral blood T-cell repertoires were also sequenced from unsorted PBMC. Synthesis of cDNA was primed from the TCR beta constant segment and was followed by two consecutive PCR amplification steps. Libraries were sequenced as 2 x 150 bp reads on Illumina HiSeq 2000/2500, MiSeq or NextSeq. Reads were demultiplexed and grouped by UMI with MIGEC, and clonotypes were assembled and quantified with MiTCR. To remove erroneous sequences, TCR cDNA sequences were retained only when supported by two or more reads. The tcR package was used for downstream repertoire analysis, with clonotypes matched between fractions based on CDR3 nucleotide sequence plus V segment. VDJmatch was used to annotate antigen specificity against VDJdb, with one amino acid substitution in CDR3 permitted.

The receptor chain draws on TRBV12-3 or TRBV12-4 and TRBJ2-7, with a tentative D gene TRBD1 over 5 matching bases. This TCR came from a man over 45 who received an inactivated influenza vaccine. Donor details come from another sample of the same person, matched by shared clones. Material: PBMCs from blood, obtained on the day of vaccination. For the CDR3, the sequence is CASADQGGYEQYF. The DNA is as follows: TGTGCCAGCGCTGACCAGGGTGGCTACGAGCAGTACTTC.